The present T cell receptor beta chain was sequenced within a study of metastatic and nonmetastatic thyroid tumors. Study-level information: Repertoires from malignant and benign thyroid patients were compared across blood and tumor or nodule tissue.

Every patient underwent thyroid surgery untreated. TCRdb re-called the PCR reads with MiXCR. The sample includes some 30,000 clones, around 19% of them seen just once. This clone has a count of ten or more. Given a much more abundant clone one base away, this may be a read error. The missing conserved phenylalanine or tryptophan at the end of this CDR3 makes a read error likely. Germline V lookup: CDR1 SNHLY, CDR2 FYNNEI. The ends were cut back, 8 bases at V and 9 bases at J, with 11 bases in the middle. This CDR3 contains 11 residues. The chain is built from TRBV2 and TRBJ2-1; D is unresolved. The receptor's source is a female donor with papillary thyroid cancer or a benign thyroid nodule (not recorded which). Some clones in this sample may be carry-over from other donors' samples. The sequenced sample consisted of blood. CDR3 in DNA: TGTGCCAGCGAAACCTCGGGTGAGCAGTTCTCC. It encodes CASETSGEQFS.